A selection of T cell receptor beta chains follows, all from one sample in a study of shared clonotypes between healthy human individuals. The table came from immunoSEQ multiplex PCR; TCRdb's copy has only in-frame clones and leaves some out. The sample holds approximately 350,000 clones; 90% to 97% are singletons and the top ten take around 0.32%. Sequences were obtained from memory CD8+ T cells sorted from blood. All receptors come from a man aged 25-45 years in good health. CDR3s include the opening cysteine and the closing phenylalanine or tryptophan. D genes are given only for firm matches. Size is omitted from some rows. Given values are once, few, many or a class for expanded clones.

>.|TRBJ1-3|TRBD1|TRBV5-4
TGTGCCAGCAGCTTCGGGACAGGGGTCGGAAACACCATATATTTT
CASSFGTGVGNTIYF
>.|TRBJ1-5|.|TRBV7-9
TGTGCCAGCAGCTTAGTCGGGGATAGCAATCAGCCCCAGCATTTT
CASSLVGDSNQPQHF
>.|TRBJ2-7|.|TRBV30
TGTGCCTGGAGTGTTTCATTCTCCTACGAGCAGTACTTC
CAWSVSFSYEQYF
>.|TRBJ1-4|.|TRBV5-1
TGCGCCAGCACTCAGGGCGCCCCGGGGGAAAAACTGTTTTTT
CASTQGAPGEKLFF
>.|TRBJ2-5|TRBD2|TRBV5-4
TGTGCCAGCAGCCAGCAACGGGGGGGCCAGCAAGAGACCCAGTACTTC
CASSQQRGGQQETQYF
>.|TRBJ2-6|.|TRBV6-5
TGTGCCAGCAGACAGGACTCTGGGGCCAACGTCCTGACTTTC
CASRQDSGANVLTF
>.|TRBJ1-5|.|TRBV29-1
TGCAGCGTCGTCTCGGGGGCGCATGATCAGCCCCAGCATTTT
CSVVSGAHDQPQHF
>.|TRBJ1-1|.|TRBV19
TGTGCCAGTAATGGGCAGCATGAAGCTTTCTTT
CASNGQHEAFF
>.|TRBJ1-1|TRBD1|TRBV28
TGTGCCAGCAGTCCAGGGGGAAGGACTGAAGCTTTCTTT
CASSPGGRTEAFF
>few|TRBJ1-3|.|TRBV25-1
TGTGCCAGCAGTCAAGTCTCTGGAAACACCATATATTTT
CASSQVSGNTIYF
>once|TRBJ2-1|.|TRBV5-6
TGTGCCAGCAGCACACGGCCCAGGGATGAGCAGTTCTTC
CASSTRPRDEQFF
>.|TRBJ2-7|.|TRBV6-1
TGTGCCAGCAGCGAAGCCAGAGGGCAGTCTCGCGAGCAGTACTTC
CASSEARGQSREQYF
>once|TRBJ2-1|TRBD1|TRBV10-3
TGTGCCATCGCGGGGGACAGGGACCACAATGAGCAGTTCTTC
CAIAGDRDHNEQFF
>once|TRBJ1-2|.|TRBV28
TGTGCCACCAGGGAGGACTATGGCTACACCTTC
CATREDYGYTF
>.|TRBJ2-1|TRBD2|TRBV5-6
TGTGCCAGCAGCTTGGTCACTAGCGGAGCCTACAATGAGCAGTTCTTC
CASSLVTSGAYNEQFF
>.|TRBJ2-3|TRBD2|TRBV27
TGTGCCAGCAGGCGGACTAGCGGGAGGGGGGCAGATACGCAGTATTTT
CASRRTSGRGADTQYF
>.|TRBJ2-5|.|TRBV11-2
TGTGCCAGCAGCTTAGATCCGAGGACACTACAAGAGACCCAGTACTTC
CASSLDPRTLQETQYF
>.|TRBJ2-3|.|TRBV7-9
TGTGCCAGCAGCTTATATACCACAGATACGCAGTATTTT
CASSLYTTDTQYF
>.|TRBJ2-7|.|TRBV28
TGTGCCAGCAGGCCGGGCCCCGATTCCGAGCAGTACTTC
CASRPGPDSEQYF
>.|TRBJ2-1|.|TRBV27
TGTGCCAGCAGTCCCCCTAGCGCGAGCTCCTACAATGAGCAGTTCTTC
CASSPPSASSYNEQFF
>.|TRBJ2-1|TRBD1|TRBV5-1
TGCGCCAGCAGGGTAAGGAGCACAGGGGCCTACAATGAGCAGTTCTTC
CASRVRSTGAYNEQFF
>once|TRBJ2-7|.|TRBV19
TGTGCCAGTAGTTGGGACTTCTCCTACGAGCAGTACTTC
CASSWDFSYEQYF
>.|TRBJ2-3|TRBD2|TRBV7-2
TGTGCCAGCAGCTTAGTCTTAGCGGGAGGGCCTTCGAGTACAGATACGCAGTATTTT
CASSLVLAGGPSSTDTQYF
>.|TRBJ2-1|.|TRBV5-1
TGCGCCAGCAGCTTGCGAAGTTCCGGCTCCTACAATGAGCAGTTCTTC
CASSLRSSGSYNEQFF
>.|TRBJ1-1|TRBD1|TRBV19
TGTGCCAGTAGTATCTGGACAGGGGACACTGAAGCTTTCTTT
CASSIWTGDTEAFF
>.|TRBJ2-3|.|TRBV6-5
TGTGCCAGCAGTAGGGCAGCTAGCACAGATACGCAGTATTTT
CASSRAASTDTQYF
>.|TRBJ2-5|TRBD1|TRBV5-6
TGTGCCAGCAGCCTGGGGGACAGGGGGTTTTCGACCCAGTACTTC
CASSLGDRGFSTQYF
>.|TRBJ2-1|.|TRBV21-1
TGTGCCAGCAGCAAGGCCAGGGACCCCTACAATGAGCAGTTCTTC
CASSKARDPYNEQFF
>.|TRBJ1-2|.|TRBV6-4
TGTGCCAGCAGTGACAGGGGCTACACCTTC
CASSDRGYTF
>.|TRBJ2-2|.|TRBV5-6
TGTGCCAGCAGCCCCGGTGACATGAGGGGGGAGCTGTTTTTT
CASSPGDMRGELFF
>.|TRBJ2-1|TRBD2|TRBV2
TGTGCCAGCACCTCTAGCGGGAGGGCGGATGAGCAGTTCTTC
CASTSSGRADEQFF
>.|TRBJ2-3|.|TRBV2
TGTGCCAGACGCACAGATACGCAGTATTTT
CARRTDTQYF
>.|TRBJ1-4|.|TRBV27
TGTGCCAGCAGTCCTGACAGGTATAATGAAAAACTGTTTTTT
CASSPDRYNEKLFF
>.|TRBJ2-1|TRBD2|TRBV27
TGTGCCAGCAGTTTATCGTCCCTAGCGGGAGGACCCTACAATGAGCAGTTCTTC
CASSLSSLAGGPYNEQFF
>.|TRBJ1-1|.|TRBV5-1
TGCGCCAGCAGCTTGTCAGCAAACACTGAAGCTTTCTTT
CASSLSANTEAFF
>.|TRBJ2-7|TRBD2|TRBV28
TGTGCCAGCAGTTTTTTCGCGGGAGGGGTTGACGAGCAGTACTTC
CASSFFAGGVDEQYF
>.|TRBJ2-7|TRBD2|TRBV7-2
TGTGCCAGCAGCGTAACTAGCGGGAGACGCTACGAGCAGTACTTC
CASSVTSGRRYEQYF
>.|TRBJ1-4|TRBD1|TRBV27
TGTGCCAGCAGTTTTTGGGGGACAGGGAATGAAAAACTGTTTTTT
CASSFWGTGNEKLFF
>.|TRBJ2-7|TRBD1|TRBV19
TGTGCCAGTAGGCGAACGACAGGGGATTACCTACACGAGCAGTACTTC
CASRRTTGDYLHEQYF
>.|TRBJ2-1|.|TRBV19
TGTGCCAGTAGTATAGCGGGCTACAATGAGCAGTTCTTC
CASSIAGYNEQFF
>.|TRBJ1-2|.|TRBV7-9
TGTGCCAGCAGCTTAGATGTTCGCTGGACGCATGGCTACACCTTC
CASSLDVRWTHGYTF
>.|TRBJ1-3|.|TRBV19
TGTGCCAGTAGTATCTCTCATAACTCTGGAAACACCATATATTTT
CASSISHNSGNTIYF
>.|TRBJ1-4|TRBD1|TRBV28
TGTGCCAGCAGTTTGGGGACAGGGGGCGGTGAAAAACTGTTTTTT
CASSLGTGGGEKLFF
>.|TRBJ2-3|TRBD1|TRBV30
TGTGCCTGGAGGCGGACAGGGACGTACACAGATACGCAGTATTTT
CAWRRTGTYTDTQYF
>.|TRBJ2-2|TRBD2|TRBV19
TGTGCCAGTAGGGGACTAGGGGGCACCGGGGAGCTGTTTTTT
CASRGLGGTGELFF
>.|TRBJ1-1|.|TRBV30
TGTGCCTGGAGTGAGTCACTGAACACTGAAGCTTTCTTT
CAWSESLNTEAFF
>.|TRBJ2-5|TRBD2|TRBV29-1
TGCAGCGTTGCCCCTAGCGGCCCATTGGGGGAGACCCAGTACTTC
CSVAPSGPLGETQYF
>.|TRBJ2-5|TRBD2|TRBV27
TGTGCCAGCAGTTTTAGCGGGAGAGAGACCCAGTACTTC
CASSFSGRETQYF
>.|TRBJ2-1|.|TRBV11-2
TGTGCCAGCAGCTTAGATTTTAGGGACATCGATGAGCAGTTCTTC
CASSLDFRDIDEQFF
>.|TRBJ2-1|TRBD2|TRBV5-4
TGTGCCAGCAGTCCGGGTGCGGGAGGGAACAATGAGCAGTTCTTC
CASSPGAGGNNEQFF
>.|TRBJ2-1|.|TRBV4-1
TGCGCCAGCAGCCAAGCGGCGGGCCCCTACAATGAGCAGTTCTTC
CASSQAAGPYNEQFF